This TCR beta chain was obtained from a study of T cell responses to AZD1222 COVID-19 vaccine. Study-wide results and limits: Females outnumbered males among donors, who were mostly white British; clonal diversity was possibly underestimated.

Pooled samples include second doses given at about 4 or 12 weeks. A remark on this clone: Its antigen remains unidentified.

Assay: immunoSEQ multiplex PCR; the TCRdb copy retains only in-frame clones and omits some. Found here are about 110,000 clones, about 94% of them singletons; the top ten hold about 3%. Trimming took off 3 bases at V and 3 bases at J, with 9 bases between the two ends. Germline loops: CDR1 LGHNA, CDR2 YNFKEQ. This CDR3 region has 13 residues. The receptor was derived from an adult who received the AZD1222 COVID-19 vaccine. The material was peripheral blood, obtained 28 days after the second AZD1222 dose. The rearrangement joins TRBV4-2 to TRBJ2-7; D gene unclear. The CDR3 spells CASSQDDLYEQYF. In nucleotides, the CDR3 is TGTGCCAGCAGCCAGGACGACCTCTACGAGCAGTACTTC.